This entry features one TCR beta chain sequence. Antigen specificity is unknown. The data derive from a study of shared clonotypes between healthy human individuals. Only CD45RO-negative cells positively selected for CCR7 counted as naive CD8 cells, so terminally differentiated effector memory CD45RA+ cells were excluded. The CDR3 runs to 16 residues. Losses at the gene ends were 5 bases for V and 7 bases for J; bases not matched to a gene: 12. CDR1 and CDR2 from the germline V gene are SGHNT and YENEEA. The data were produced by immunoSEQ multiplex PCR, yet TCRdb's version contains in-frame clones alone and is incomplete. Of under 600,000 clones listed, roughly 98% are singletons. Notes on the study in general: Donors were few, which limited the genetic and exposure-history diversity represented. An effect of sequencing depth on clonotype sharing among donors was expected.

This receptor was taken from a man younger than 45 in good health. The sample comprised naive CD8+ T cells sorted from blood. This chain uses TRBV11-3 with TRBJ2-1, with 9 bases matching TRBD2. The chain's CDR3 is CASSKTGTSFPNEQFF. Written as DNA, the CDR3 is TGTGCCAGCAGCAAGACCGGGACTAGCTTCCCGAATGAGCAGTTCTTC.